The 25 T cell receptor beta chains given below trace back to one sample, sequenced in a study of a mutant IDH1 vaccine in newly diagnosed glioma. This table comes from immunoSEQ multiplex PCR, and its TCRdb copy is limited to in-frame clones, with some not included. The sample contains approximately 47,000 clones, 70% to 90% of which appear only once. These TCRs' antigens remain unknown. Specified time point: week 35, safety follow-up. A single vaccine dose contained 300 ug of mutant IDH1 20-mer peptide, and topical imiquimod was used with it. The sequences come from PBMCs, collected from a glioma patient whose treatment included an IDH1 peptide vaccine. These receptors all come from a woman between 40 and 50 years old with glioma.

The V call is TRBV15, the J call TRBJ1-1; the match to TRBD1 covers 7 bases. The CDR3 consists of 16 residues. Germline CDR1 reads LNHNV; CDR2 reads YYDKDF (reference sequence). With V trimmed by 3 bases and J by 3 bases, 10 bases remained unmatched. This CDR3 is CATSSDRDGLYTEAFF. Here the CDR3 DNA reads TGTGCCACCAGCAGCGACAGGGATGGACTTTACACTGAAGCTTTCTTT.

This chain links TRBV2 with TRBJ1-2; no definite D call. The germline gives CDR1 SNHLY, CDR2 FYNNEI. Trimming took off 5 bases at V and 4 bases at J, with 8 bases between the two ends. The CDR3 sequence is 12 residues long. The CDR3 DNA sequence: TGTGCCAGCAGTATTGATGTCTATGGCTACACCTTC. Protein: CASSIDVYGYTF.

The J gene is TRBJ2-7, the V gene TRBV6-5; TRBD1 agrees at 8 bases. The ends lost 5 bases at V and 6 bases at J; junction bases unmatched: 6. The CDR3 is made up of 13 amino acids. Germline-derived CDR1 and CDR2 are MNHEY and SVGAGI. This chain's CDR3 is CASSNRGFREQYF. The DNA for the CDR3 is TGTGCCAGCAGTAACAGGGGGTTCCGCGAGCAGTACTTC.

The chain has TRBV9 and TRBJ2-3; D unclear. Germline V CDR1 and CDR2: SGDLS, YYNGEE. Trimming shortened V by 2 bases and J by 2 bases, and 6 bases separated the two germline ends. The CDR3 totals 13 residues. The CDR3 DNA is TGTGCCAGCAGCGTGGGCAACACAGATACGCAGTATTTT. As protein: CASSVGNTDTQYF.

The J gene is TRBJ2-2, the V gene TRBV4-2; 7 bases map to TRBD2. Trimming took 5 bases from V and 0 from J; bases not matched to a gene: 9. The germline gives CDR1 LGHNA, CDR2 YNFKEQ. CDR3 size: 17 residues. The CDR3 sequence is CASSGRDYGTNTGELFF. CDR3 in DNA: TGTGCCAGCAGCGGACGGGACTACGGAACGAACACCGGGGAGCTGTTTTTT.

This chain links TRBV5-1 with TRBJ2-3; D gene uncertain. CDR1 is SGHRS, CDR2 YFSETQ, per germline. This CDR3 contains 12 residues. Deletions cut 4 bases from V and 2 bases from J, with 5 bases between. CDR3 in amino acids: CASSGDTDTQYF. DNA for the CDR3: TGCGCCAGCAGCGGGGACACAGATACGCAGTATTTT.

The V call is TRBV14, the J call TRBJ1-1, with D hard to call. The CDR3 is made up of 13 amino acids. V was clipped by 4 bases and J by 3 bases, with 9 bases between them. Germline loops: CDR1 SGHDN, CDR2 FVKESK. This CDR3 reads CASSLNFYTEAFF. In nucleotides, the CDR3 is TGTGCCAGCAGCCTCAACTTCTACACTGAAGCTTTCTTT. Complete variable domain (other parts from reference TRBV14 and TRBJ1-1): EAGVTQFPSHSVIEKGQTVTLRCDPISGHDNLYWYRRVMGKEIKFLLHFVKESKQDESGMPNNRFLAERTGGTYSTLKVQPAELEDSGVYFCASSLNFYTEAFFGQGTRLTVV.

This chain links TRBV2 with TRBJ1-1; no firm D call. The CDR3 contains 16 residues. V gave up 4 bases and J gave up 4 bases, with 19 bases separating them. CDR1 SNHLY and CDR2 FYNNEI come from the germline V gene. CDR3 nucleotide sequence: TGTGCCAGCAGTGGCCAGATGGGGTGGAGCTCCACTGAAGCTTTCTTT. It encodes CASSGQMGWSSTEAFF.

This chain links TRBV5-5 with TRBJ2-7; TRBD1 aligns across 8 bases. V was clipped by 0 bases and J by 2 bases; unmatched bases: 4. There are 15 residues in the CDR3. The germline V gene encodes CDR1 SGHKS and CDR2 YYEKEE (reference sequence). The CDR3 here is CASSLGQGPAYEQYF. CDR3 bases: TGTGCCAGCAGCTTGGGACAGGGGCCCGCCTACGAGCAGTACTTC.

The chain links TRBV18 to TRBJ1-1, with D uncertain. CDR1 is KGHSH and CDR2 is LQKENI in the germline V gene. V lost 2 bases and J lost 4, with 8 bases in between. This CDR3 comprises 13 residues. The DNA of the CDR3 is TGTGCCAGCTCACCAACCAAGGGCACTGAAGCTTTCTTT. Translated, it gives CASSPTKGTEAFF.

The CDR3 is CASSLDTLYNEQFF. The CDR3 nucleotides are TGTGCCAGCAGCTTGGACACTTTGTACAATGAGCAGTTCTTC. The rearrangement links TRBV5-8 to TRBJ2-1; D gene uncertain. CDR3 size: 14 residues. With 0 bases removed from V and 4 bases from J, the gap between germline ends came to 8 bases. From germline, CDR1 is SGHTS and CDR2 YDEGEE.

This chain connects TRBV4-1 to TRBJ2-7, with 10 bases aligning to TRBD2. This CDR3 contains 17 residues. Losses at the gene ends were 0 bases for V and 3 bases for J; bases not matched to a gene: 8. Germline lookup yields CDR1 MGHRA and CDR2 YSYEKL. The CDR3 protein is CASSQDDTSGTFYEQYF. In nucleotides, the CDR3 is TGCGCCAGCAGCCAAGATGACACTAGCGGGACGTTCTACGAGCAGTACTTC.

This sequence joins TRBV4-1 and TRBJ1-4; perhaps TRBD1 as D (6 bases). CDR1 is MGHRA, CDR2 YSYEKL, per germline. Trimming took off 7 bases at V and 3 bases at J, with 12 bases between the two ends. CDR3 length: 14 residues. The chain's CDR3 is CASKGGTANEKLFF. The CDR3 DNA is TGCGCCAGCAAGGGGGGGACGGCTAATGAAAAACTGTTTTTT.

The chain combines TRBV4-2 with TRBJ2-7; TRBD2 agrees at 9 bases. The CDR3 sequence is 15 residues long. Germline loops: CDR1 LGHNA, CDR2 YNFKEQ. Trimming at V came to 4 bases and at J to 3 bases, leaving 7 bases not matched to a gene. The CDR3 DNA reads as TGTGCCAGCAGCCGGGGCGGGGGGGCCAGCTACGAGCAGTACTTC. This translates into CASSRGGGASYEQYF.

The V call is TRBV7-2, the J call TRBJ2-5; D may be TRBD2 (7 bases). The CDR3 runs 15 residues. V gave up 1 base and J gave up 5 bases, with 14 bases separating them. Germline V gives CDR1 SGHTA, CDR2 FQGNSA. Written as DNA, the CDR3 is TGTGCCAGCAGCTTAGGAGGCGGGGGCGGGGAGACCCAGTACTTC. This codes for CASSLGGGGGETQYF.

This clone was detected once. J is TRBJ2-1 and V is TRBV15; 10 nucleotides match TRBD1. With 1 base clipped from V and 9 bases from J, the junction kept 6 bases outside the gene matches. The CDR3 length is 15 residues. CDR1 LNHNV and CDR2 YYDKDF come from the germline V gene (reference sequence). CDR3 protein: CATSRGRQGAGEQFF. CDR3 DNA: TGTGCCACCAGCAGAGGAAGACAGGGGGCGGGTGAGCAGTTCTTC.

The chain employs TRBV29-1 and TRBJ2-7; 7 bases are a match to TRBD1. Per germline, CDR1 SQVTM and CDR2 ANQGSEA. This CDR3 has 12 residues. V lost 6 bases and J lost 0; bases outside the gene matches: 2. The chain's CDR3 is CSVRQGSYEQYF. The DNA for the CDR3 is TGCAGCGTAAGACAGGGCTCCTACGAGCAGTACTTC.

The genes are TRBV19 and TRBJ2-5; D ambiguous. V was trimmed by 3 bases and J by 1 base, leaving 6 bases between them. Per the germline V gene, CDR1 is LNHDA and CDR2 is SQIVND (reference sequence). There are 13 residues in the CDR3. This chain's CDR3 is CASSIPPQETQYF. DNA of the CDR3: TGTGCCAGTAGTATTCCGCCCCAAGAGACCCAGTACTTC. Full variable domain (missing parts from reference TRBV19 and TRBJ2-5): DGGITQSPKYLFRKEGQNVTLSCEQNLNHDAMYWYRQDPGQGLRLIYYSQIVNDFQKGDIAEGYSVSREKKESFPLTVTSAQKNPTAFYLCASSIPPQETQYFGPGTRLLVL.

The CDR3: CASSLDGRWGQPQHF. The CDR3 DNA follows: TGTGCCAGCAGCTTAGACGGGCGCTGGGGTCAGCCCCAGCATTTT. V gene TRBV11-2 combines with J gene TRBJ1-5; no clear D gene. The V end was cut by 0 bases, the J end by 6 bases, with 12 bases between. CDR1 is SGHAT, CDR2 FQNNGV, per germline. CDR3 length: 15 amino acids.

This rearrangement joins TRBV7-9 to TRBJ1-2; D is uncertain. Germline V lookup: CDR1 SEHNR, CDR2 FQNEAQ (reference sequence). V was pared by 4 bases and J by 4 bases, with 16 bases between. The CDR3 loop spans 15 amino acids. The CDR3 spells CASSSPGETPYGYTF. The CDR3 DNA is TGTGCCAGCAGCTCGCCGGGAGAAACCCCCTATGGCTACACCTTC.

The chain is built from TRBV7-8 and TRBJ1-4, with 12 bases fitting TRBD1. The CDR3 has 17 amino acids. The V gene's germline CDR1 is SGHVS and CDR2 FQNEAQ. V lost 5 bases to trimming and J lost 7 bases; unmatched junction nucleotides: 11. CDR3 DNA: TGTGCCAGCAGCCAAGCGACGGGACAGGGGGCTATTGAAAAACTGTTTTTT. It yields the protein CASSQATGQGAIEKLFF.

V and J are TRBV7-9 and TRBJ2-3, with D perhaps matching TRBD1 (6 bases). Germline CDR1 SEHNR, CDR2 FQNEAQ (reference sequence). V was pared by 7 bases and J by 1 base, with 9 bases between. The CDR3 covers 13 residues. The CDR3 DNA follows: TGTGCCAGCAATTACAGGGGCACAGATACGCAGTATTTT. Its protein is CASNYRGTDTQYF.

The rearrangement links TRBV14 to TRBJ1-2; a weak D match, TRBD1 (5 bases). CDR3 length: 15 amino acids. V was shortened by 8 bases and J by 7 bases, with 23 bases between the two germline ends. The V gene's germline CDR1 is SGHDN and CDR2 FVKESK. The CDR3 DNA is TGTGCCAGCCAACCCCTTACATGGGGCGCTTCTGGCTACACCTTC. It encodes CASQPLTWGASGYTF.

The genes are TRBV4-3 and TRBJ1-4; 11 bases map to TRBD1. The CDR3 has 16 amino acids. Trimming removed 4 bases from V and 8 bases from J; junction bases left unmatched: 9. CDR1 LGHNA and CDR2 YSLEER come from the germline V gene. The DNA of the CDR3 is TGCGCCAGCAGCCTCACCCCTGGGACAGGGGGAGAAAAACTGTTTTTT. It specifies CASSLTPGTGGEKLFF.

The chain links TRBV9 to TRBJ1-2, with TRBD1 identical over 7 bases. This CDR3 comprises 13 residues. With V trimmed by 4 bases and J by 4 bases, 4 bases remained unmatched. Germline V gene sequence: CDR1 SGDLS, CDR2 YYNGEE. CDR3 amino acids: CASSPRDSYGYTF. The CDR3 DNA is TGTGCCAGCAGCCCCAGGGACAGCTATGGCTACACCTTC.